This paragraph reports one T cell receptor beta chain. Authors' methods: Scientists estimated how many nucleated cells there were by amplifying reference gene primers. Sequencing was performed with immunoSEQ multiplex PCR; in TCRdb, only in-frame clones are kept and a portion is missing. V and J calls plus clone size are reproduced from that table; the DNA served to infer D and trimming. In the table there are about 210,000 clones, 75% to 85% of which are singletons. Germline lookup yields CDR1 MGHDK and CDR2 SYGVNS. The CDR3 has 18 residues. J lost 3 bases, V lost 4 bases, and 12 bases had no gene match. These data come from a study of blood T cell repertoires in COVID-19. In the study overall: There were acute and convalescent COVID-19 samples, and they came from the United States, Italy and Spain. In each case, the material was cDNA or gDNA derived from T cells, B-cell-depleted T cells, or PBMCs.

Sequenced sample: peripheral blood. The V gene is TRBV25-1, the J gene TRBJ1-4; 9 nucleotides line up with TRBD1. The receptor was isolated from a man aged 50 to 60 with active or convalescent COVID-19. CDR3 nucleotide sequence: TGTGCCAGCAGTGCAGCCGGGACAGGGAGGTCGGCTAATGAAAAACTGTTTTTT. It encodes CASSAAGTGRSANEKLFF.